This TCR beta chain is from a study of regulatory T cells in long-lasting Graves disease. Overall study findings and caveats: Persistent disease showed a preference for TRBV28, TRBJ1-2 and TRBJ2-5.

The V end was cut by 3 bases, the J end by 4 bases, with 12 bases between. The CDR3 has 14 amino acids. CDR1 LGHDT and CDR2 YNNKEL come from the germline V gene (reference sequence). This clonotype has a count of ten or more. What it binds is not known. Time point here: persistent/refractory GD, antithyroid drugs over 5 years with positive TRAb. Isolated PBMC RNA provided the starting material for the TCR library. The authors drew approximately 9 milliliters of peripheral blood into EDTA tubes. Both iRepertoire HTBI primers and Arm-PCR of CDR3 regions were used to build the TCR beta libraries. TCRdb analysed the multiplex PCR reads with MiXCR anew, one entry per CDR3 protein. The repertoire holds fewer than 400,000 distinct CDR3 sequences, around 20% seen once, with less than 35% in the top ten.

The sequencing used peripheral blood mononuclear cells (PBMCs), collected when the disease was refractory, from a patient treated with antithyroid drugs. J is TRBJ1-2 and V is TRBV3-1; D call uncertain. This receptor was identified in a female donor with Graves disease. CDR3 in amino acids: CASSHFLQSYGYTF. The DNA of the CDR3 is TGTGCCAGCAGCCATTTTCTTCAGTCCTATGGCTACACCTTC.